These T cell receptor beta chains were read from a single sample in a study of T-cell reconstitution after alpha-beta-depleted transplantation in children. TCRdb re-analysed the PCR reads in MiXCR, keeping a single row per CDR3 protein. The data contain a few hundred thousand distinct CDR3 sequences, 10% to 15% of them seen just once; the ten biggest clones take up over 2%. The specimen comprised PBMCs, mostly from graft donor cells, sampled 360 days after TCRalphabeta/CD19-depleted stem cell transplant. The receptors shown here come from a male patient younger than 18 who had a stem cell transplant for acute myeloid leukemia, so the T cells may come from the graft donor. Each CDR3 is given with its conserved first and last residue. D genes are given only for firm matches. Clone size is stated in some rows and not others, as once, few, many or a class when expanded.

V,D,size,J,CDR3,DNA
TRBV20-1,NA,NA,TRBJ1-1,CSASGFVGTEAFF,TGCAGTGCTAGCGGGTTCGTCGGCACTGAAGCTTTCTTT
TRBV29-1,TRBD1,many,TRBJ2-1,CSVSTGGSYNEQFF,TGCAGCGTCTCTACAGGGGGCTCCTACAATGAGCAGTTCTTC
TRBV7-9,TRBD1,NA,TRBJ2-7,CASSSFGGQGTHEQYF,TGTGCCAGCAGCTCGTTCGGGGGACAGGGAACCCACGAGCAGTACTTC
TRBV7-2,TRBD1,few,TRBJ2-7,CASSFGTALTYEQYF,TGTGCCAGCAGCTTTGGGACAGCGCTTACCTACGAGCAGTACTTC
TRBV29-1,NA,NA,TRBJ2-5,CSVDPPPGRETQYF,TGCAGCGTTGATCCCCCACCGGGGAGGGAGACCCAGTACTTC
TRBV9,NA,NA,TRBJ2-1,CASSVSPLWNEQFF,TGTGCCAGCAGCGTAAGTCCCCTCTGGAATGAGCAGTTCTTC
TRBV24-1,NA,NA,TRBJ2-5,CATSDFPTAQETQYF,TGTGCCACCAGTGATTTCCCGACAGCCCAAGAGACCCAGTACTTC
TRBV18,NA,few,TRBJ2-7,CASSPTSREQYF,TGTGCCAGCTCTCCTACCTCACGCGAGCAGTACTTC
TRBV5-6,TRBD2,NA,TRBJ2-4,CARSLVLAGPIAKNIQYF,TGTGCCAGGAGCTTGGTGCTAGCGGGACCTATAGCCAAAAACATTCAGTACTTC
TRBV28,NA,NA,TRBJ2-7,CASRRQGGSSYEQYF,TGTGCCAGCAGACGCCAGGGAGGTTCAAGCTACGAGCAGTACTTC
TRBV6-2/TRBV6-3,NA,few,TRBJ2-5,CAGASPGAGDQETQYF,TGTGCCGGCGCCTCTCCCGGGGCAGGAGACCAAGAGACCCAGTACTTC
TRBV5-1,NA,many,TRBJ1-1,CASSLGSTEAFF,TGCGCCAGCAGCTTGGGAAGCACTGAAGCTTTCTTT
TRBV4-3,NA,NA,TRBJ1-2,CASSLLGGNANYGYTF,TGCGCCAGCAGCCTATTAGGGGGAAATGCTAACTATGGCTACACCTTC
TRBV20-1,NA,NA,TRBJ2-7,CSASAGRGRRPYEQYF,TGCAGTGCTAGCGCCGGCCGGGGACGTAGGCCCTACGAGCAGTACTTC
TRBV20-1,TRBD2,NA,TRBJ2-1,CSAPGTSARSYNEQFF,TGCAGTGCTCCTGGGACTAGCGCACGCTCCTACAATGAGCAGTTCTTC
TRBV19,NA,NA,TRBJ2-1,CASSGRNNEQFF,TGTGCCAGTAGTGGACGGAACAATGAGCAGTTCTTC
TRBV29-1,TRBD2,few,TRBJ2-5,CSVVLAGSYETQYF,TGCAGCGTTGTTCTAGCGGGAAGCTACGAGACCCAGTACTTC
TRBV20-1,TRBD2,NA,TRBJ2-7,CSATPGLAGFKQYF,TGCAGTGCTACCCCGGGACTAGCGGGATTCAAGCAGTACTTC
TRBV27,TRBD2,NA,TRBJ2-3,CASSLSGLAGPDTQYF,TGTGCCAGCAGTTTATCGGGACTAGCGGGTCCAGATACGCAGTATTTT
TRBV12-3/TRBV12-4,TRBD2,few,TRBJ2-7,CASSFGGLAGSYEQYF,TGTGCCAGCAGTTTCGGAGGACTAGCGGGCTCCTACGAGCAGTACTTC
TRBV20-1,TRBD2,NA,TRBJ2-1,CSASLAGPYNEQFF,TGCAGTGCTAGTTTAGCGGGTCCGTACAATGAGCAGTTCTTC
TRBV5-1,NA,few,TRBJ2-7,CASSLTDRDSYEQYF,TGCGCCAGCAGCTTGACGGACCGCGATTCCTACGAGCAGTACTTC